This T cell receptor beta chain originates from a study of cytomegalovirus exposure and HLA in healthy donors. Looking at the study overall: Out of roughly 200 million T cells, an earlier analysis found some 110 million unique TCR beta sequences in total.

The CDR3 sequence is 13 residues long. CDR1 SEHNR and CDR2 FQNEAQ come from the germline V gene (reference sequence). Trimming removed 5 bases from V and 14 bases from J, with 18 bases in between. PCR primers comprised 60 Vbeta and 13 Jbeta primers. The data were produced by immunoSEQ multiplex PCR, yet TCRdb's version contains in-frame clones alone and is incomplete. The sample consists of about 150,000 clones, more than 60% of them appearing once. Sequencing was carried out using PBMCs. The receptor's source is a woman in her 40s in good health and CMV-seronegative. The J gene is TRBJ1-4, the V gene TRBV7-9, with unresolved D. CDR3 sequence (DNA): TGTGCCAGCAGCCCTGACGGGTTCGAAGAGCTGTTTTTT. This encodes CASSPDGFEELFF.